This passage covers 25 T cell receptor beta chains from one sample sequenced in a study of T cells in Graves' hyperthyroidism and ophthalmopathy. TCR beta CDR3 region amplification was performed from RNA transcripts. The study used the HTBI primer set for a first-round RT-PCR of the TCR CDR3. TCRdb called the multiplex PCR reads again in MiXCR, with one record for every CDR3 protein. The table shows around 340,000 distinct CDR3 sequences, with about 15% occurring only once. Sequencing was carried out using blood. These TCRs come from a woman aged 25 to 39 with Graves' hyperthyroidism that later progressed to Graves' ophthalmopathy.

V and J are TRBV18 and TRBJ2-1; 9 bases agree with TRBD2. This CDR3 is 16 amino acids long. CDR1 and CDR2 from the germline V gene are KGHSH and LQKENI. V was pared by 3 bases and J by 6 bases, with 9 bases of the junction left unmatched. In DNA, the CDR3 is TGTGCCAGCTCACCCAATCTAGCGGGATCAGCCAATGAGCAGTTCTTC. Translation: CASSPNLAGSANEQFF. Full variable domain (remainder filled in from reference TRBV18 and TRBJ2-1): NAGVMQNPRHLVRRRGQEARLRCSPMKGHSHVYWYRQLPEEGLKFMVYLQKENIIDESGMPKERFSAEFPKEGPSILRIQQVVRGDSAAYFCASSPNLAGSANEQFFGPGTRLTVL.

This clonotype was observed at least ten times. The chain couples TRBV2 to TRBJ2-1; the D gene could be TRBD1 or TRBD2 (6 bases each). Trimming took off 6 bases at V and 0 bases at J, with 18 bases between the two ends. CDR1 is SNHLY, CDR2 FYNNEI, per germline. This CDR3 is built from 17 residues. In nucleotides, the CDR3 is TGTGCCAGCAGGGGAACGTCGTCGGGGGCCTCCTACAATGAGCAGTTCTTC. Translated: CASRGTSSGASYNEQFF. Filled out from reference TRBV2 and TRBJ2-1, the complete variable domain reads EPEVTQTPSHQVTQMGQEVILRCVPISNHLYFYWYRQILGQKVEFLVSFYNNEISEKSEIFDDQFSVERPDGSNFTLKIRSTKLEDSAMYFCASRGTSSGASYNEQFFGPGTRLTVL.

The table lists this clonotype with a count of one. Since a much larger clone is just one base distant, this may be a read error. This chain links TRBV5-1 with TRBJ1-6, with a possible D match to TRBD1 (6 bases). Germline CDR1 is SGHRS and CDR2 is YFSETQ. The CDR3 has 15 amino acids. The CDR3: CASSLGAGDNPPLHF. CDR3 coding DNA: TGCGCCAGCAGCTTGGGGGCAGGGGATAATCCACCCCTCCACTTT.

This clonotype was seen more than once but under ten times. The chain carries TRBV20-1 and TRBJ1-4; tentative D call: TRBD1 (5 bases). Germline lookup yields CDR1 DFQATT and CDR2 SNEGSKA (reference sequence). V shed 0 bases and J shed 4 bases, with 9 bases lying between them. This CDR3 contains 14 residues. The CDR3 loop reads CSARDWGSNEKLFF. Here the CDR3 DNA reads TGCAGTGCTAGAGATTGGGGCAGTAATGAAAAACTGTTTTTT.

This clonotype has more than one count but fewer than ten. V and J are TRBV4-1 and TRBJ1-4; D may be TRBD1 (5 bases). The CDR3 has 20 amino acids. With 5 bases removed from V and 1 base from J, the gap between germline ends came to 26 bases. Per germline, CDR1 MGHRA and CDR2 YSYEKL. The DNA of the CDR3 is TGCGCCAGCAGCACTCGACAGATCCAACACCAAGGGGAAACTAATGAAAAACTGTTTTTT. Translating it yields CASSTRQIQHQGETNEKLFF.

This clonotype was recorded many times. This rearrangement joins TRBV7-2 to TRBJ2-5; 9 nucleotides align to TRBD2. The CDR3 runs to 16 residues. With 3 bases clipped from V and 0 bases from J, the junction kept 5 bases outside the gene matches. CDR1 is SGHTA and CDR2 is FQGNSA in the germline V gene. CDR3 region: CASSFGLAGNQETQYF. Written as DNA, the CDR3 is TGTGCCAGCAGCTTTGGGCTAGCGGGGAACCAAGAGACCCAGTACTTC.

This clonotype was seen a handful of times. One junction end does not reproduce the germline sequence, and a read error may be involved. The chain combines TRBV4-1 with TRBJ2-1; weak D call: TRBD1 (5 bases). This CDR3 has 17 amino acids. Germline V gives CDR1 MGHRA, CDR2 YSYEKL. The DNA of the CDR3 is TGCGCCAGCAGCCAAGAGCCAGGGTTTAGCTCCCACAATGAGCAGTTCTTC. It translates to CASSQEPGFSSHNEQFF.

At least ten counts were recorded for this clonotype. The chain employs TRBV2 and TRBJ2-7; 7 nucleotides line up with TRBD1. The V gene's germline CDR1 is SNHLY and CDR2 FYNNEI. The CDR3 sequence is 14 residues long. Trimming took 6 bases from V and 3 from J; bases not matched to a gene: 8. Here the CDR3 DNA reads TGTGCCAGCAGGAGGACAGGAATTCTCTACGAGCAGTACTTC. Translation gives CASRRTGILYEQYF.

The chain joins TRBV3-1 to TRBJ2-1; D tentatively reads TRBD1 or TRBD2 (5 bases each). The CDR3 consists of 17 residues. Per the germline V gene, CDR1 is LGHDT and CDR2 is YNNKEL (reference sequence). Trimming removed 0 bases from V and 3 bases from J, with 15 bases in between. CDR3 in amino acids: CASSQDSERTLYNEQFF. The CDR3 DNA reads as TGTGCCAGCAGCCAAGATTCTGAGCGGACACTCTACAATGAGCAGTTCTTC.

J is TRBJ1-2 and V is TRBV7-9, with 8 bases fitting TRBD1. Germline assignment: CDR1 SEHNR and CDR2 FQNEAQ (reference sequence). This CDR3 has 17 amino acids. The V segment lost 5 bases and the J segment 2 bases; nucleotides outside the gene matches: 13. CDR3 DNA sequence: TGTGCCAGCAGCCTCCGATTACTGAGACAGGGGAACTATGGCTACACCTTC. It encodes CASSLRLLRQGNYGYTF.

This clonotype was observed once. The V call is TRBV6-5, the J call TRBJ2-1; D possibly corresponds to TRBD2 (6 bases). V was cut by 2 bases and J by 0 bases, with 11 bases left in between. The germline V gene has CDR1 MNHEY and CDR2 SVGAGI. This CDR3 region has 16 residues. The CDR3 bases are TGTGCCAGCAGTTACCTCGCGGGGACCTCCTACAATGAGCAGTTCTTC. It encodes CASSYLAGTSYNEQFF.

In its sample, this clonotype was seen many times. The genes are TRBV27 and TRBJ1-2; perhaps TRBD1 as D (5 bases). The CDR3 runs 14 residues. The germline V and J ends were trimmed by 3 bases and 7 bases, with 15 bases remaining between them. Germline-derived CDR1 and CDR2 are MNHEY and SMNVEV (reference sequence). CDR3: CASSFINRRGGYTF. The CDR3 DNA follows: TGTGCCAGCAGTTTCATTAACAGGAGAGGTGGCTACACCTTC.

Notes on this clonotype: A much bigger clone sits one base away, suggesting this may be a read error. For the CDR3, the DNA is TGTGCCAGCAGAGTGACAGGGGGTCGGATCAGCCCCCAGCATTTT. This gives the protein CASRVTGGRISPQHF. V usage is TRBV28 and J usage is TRBJ1-5; TRBD1 aligns across 9 bases. The CDR3 is 15 residues long. V was clipped by 6 bases and J by 10 bases; unmatched bases: 13. CDR1 is MDHEN and CDR2 is SYDVKM in the germline V gene.

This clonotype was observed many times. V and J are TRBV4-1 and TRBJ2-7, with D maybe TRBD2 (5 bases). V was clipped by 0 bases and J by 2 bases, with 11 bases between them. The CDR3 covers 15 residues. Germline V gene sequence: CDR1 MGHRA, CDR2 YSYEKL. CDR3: CASSQDRADAYEQYF. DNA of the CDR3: TGCGCCAGCAGCCAAGATCGAGCGGACGCCTACGAGCAGTACTTC.

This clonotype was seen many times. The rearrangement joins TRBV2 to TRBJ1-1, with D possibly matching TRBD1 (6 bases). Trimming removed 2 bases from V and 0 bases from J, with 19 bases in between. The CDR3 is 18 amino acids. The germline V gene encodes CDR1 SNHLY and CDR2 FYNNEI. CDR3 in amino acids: CASSESNGGAGVNTEAFF. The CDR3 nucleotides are TGTGCCAGCAGTGAATCCAATGGGGGGGCGGGGGTGAACACTGAAGCTTTCTTT.

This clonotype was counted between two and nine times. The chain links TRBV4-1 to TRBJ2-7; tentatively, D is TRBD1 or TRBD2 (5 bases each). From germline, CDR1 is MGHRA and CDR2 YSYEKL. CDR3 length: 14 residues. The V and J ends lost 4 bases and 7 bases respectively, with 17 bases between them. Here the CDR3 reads CASSLDGTVKEQYF. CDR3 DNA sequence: TGCGCCAGCAGCCTGGATGGGACGGTCAAGGAGCAGTACTTC.

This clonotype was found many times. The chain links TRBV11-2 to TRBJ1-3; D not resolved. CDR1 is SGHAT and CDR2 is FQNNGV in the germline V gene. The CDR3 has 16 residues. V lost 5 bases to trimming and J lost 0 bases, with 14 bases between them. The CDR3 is CASSVRPGDSGNTIYF. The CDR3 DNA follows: TGTGCCAGCAGCGTAAGGCCTGGGGACTCTGGAAACACCATATATTTT.

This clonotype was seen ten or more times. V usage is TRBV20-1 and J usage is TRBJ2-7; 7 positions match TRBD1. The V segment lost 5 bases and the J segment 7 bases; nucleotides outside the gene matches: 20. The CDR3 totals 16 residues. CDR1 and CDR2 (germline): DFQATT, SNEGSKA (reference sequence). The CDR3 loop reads CSAPSVSTGYLGEQYF. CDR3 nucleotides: TGCAGTGCTCCCAGCGTCTCGACAGGGTATCTAGGGGAGCAGTACTTC.

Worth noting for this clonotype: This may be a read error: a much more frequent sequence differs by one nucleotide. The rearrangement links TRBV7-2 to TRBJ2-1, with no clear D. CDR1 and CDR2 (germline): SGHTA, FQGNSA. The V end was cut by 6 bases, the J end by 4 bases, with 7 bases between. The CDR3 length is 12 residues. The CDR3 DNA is TGTGCCAGCAGTGAGGAATACAATGAGCAGTTCTTC. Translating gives CASSEEYNEQFF.

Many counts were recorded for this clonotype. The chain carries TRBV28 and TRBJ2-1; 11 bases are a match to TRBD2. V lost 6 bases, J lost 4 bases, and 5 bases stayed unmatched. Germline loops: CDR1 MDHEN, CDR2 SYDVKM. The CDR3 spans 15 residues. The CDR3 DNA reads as TGTGCCAGCAGGTATAGCGGGGGGGCATACAATGAGCAGTTCTTC. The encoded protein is CASRYSGGAYNEQFF.

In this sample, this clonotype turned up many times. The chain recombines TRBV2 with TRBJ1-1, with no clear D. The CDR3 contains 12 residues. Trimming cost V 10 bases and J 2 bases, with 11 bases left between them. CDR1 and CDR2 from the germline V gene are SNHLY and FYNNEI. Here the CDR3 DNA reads TGTGCCACCCGTCCTGGAAACACTGAAGCTTTCTTT. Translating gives CATRPGNTEAFF. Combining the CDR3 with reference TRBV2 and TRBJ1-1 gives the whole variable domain EPEVTQTPSHQVTQMGQEVILRCVPISNHLYFYWYRQILGQKVEFLVSFYNNEISEKSEIFDDQFSVERPDGSNFTLKIRSTKLEDSAMYFCATRPGNTEAFFGQGTRLTVV.

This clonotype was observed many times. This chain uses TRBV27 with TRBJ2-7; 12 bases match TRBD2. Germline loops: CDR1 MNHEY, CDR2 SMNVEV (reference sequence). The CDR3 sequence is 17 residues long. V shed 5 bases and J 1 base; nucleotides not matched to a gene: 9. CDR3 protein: CASSHLTSGGPSYEQYF. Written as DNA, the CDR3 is TGTGCCAGCAGTCACCTGACTAGCGGGGGTCCGTCCTACGAGCAGTACTTC.

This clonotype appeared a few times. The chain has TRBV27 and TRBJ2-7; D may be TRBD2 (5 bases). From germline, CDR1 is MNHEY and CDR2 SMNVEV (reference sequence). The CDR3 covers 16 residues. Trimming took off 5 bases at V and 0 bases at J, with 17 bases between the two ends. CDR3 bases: TGTGCCAGCAGTGCCCGGACGGAGGAGAGCTCCTACGAGCAGTACTTC. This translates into CASSARTEESSYEQYF.

CDR3 loop: CASSFSLPGSEKLFF. DNA for the CDR3: TGTGCCAGCAGCTTTAGTTTGCCAGGGAGCGAAAAACTGTTTTTT. This sequence joins TRBV7-6 and TRBJ1-4, with D possibly matching TRBD1 (5 bases). The CDR3 has 15 amino acids. V dropped 3 bases and J dropped 8 bases, with 16 bases sitting between them. CDR1 SGHVS and CDR2 FNYEAQ come from the germline V gene.

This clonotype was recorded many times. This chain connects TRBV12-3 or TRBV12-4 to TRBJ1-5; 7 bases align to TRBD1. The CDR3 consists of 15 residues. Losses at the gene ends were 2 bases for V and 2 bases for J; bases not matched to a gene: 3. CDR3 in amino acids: CASSLNRGGNQPQHF. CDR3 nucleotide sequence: TGTGCCAGCAGTTTAAACAGGGGTGGCAATCAGCCCCAGCATTTT.